One sample yielded the 20 T cell receptor beta chains listed below, sequenced in a study of T cell responses to AZD1222 COVID-19 vaccine. Generated by immunoSEQ multiplex PCR, the TCRdb table keeps only in-frame clones and is missing some. The sample carries around 190,000 clones, roughly 92% recorded once. The sample consisted of peripheral blood, taken on day 0 of AZD1222 vaccination. The receptor source for this set is an adult in good health.

This clone was recorded only once. The gene calls are TRBV3-1 (or the pseudogene TRBV3-2) and TRBJ2-1, with 7 positions matching TRBD1. With 4 bases clipped from V and 7 bases from J, the junction kept 7 bases outside the gene matches. The CDR3 length is 14 residues. CDR1 LGHDT and CDR2 YNNKEL come from the germline V gene (reference sequence). The CDR3 loop is CASSPTTGSNEQFF. CDR3 sequence (DNA): TGTGCCAGCAGCCCAACGACAGGGTCGAATGAGCAGTTCTTC.

The J gene is TRBJ2-7, the V gene TRBV4-2; TRBD2 matches 12 bases. CDR1 and CDR2 from the germline V gene are LGHNA and YNFKEQ. Trimming at V came to 3 bases and at J to 5 bases, leaving 8 bases not matched to a gene. The CDR3 is 16 amino acids. The CDR3 here is CASSQQLAGGFDEQYF. CDR3 DNA: TGTGCCAGCAGCCAGCAACTAGCGGGGGGTTTCGACGAGCAGTACTTC.

The chain couples TRBV5-1 to TRBJ1-1; tentative D call: TRBD1 (6 bases). The germline gives CDR1 SGHRS, CDR2 YFSETQ. The CDR3 totals 15 residues. V lost 4 bases and J lost 6, with 19 bases in between. DNA of the CDR3: TGCGCCAGCAGCCCCCTGACAACGGGGGCCGCTGAAGCTTTCTTT. Translating gives CASSPLTTGAAEAFF.

CDR3 loop: CASSQTPGQGYEQYF. CDR3 coding DNA: TGTGCCAGCAGCCAAACCCCGGGACAGGGTTACGAGCAGTACTTC. This chain joins TRBV3-1 (or the pseudogene TRBV3-2) and TRBJ2-7; 9 nucleotides agree with TRBD1. The germline V gene has CDR1 LGHDT and CDR2 YNNKEL (reference sequence). V was pared by 2 bases and J by 4 bases, with 6 bases of the junction left unmatched. CDR3 length equals 15 residues.

The chain joins TRBV18 to TRBJ1-3; TRBD1 matches at 7 bases. This CDR3 is built from 15 residues. V lost 6 bases and J lost 0; bases outside the gene matches: 5. Germline V gene sequence: CDR1 KGHSH, CDR2 LQKENI. CDR3 bases: TGTGCCAGCTCGCAGACAGGGATCTCTGGAAACACCATATATTTT. The encoded protein is CASSQTGISGNTIYF.

This sequence joins TRBV2 and TRBJ1-1; D uncertain. V lost 4 bases and J 5 bases, leaving 14 bases between the germline ends. This CDR3 region has 14 residues. Germline CDR1 SNHLY, CDR2 FYNNEI. The chain's CDR3 is CASSGRSLGTEAFF. The CDR3, as DNA: TGTGCCAGCAGTGGTCGGTCACTGGGGACTGAAGCTTTCTTT.

CDR3 loop: CASSQDIWAANTIYF. CDR3 in DNA: TGTGCCAGCAGCCAAGATATCTGGGCAGCGAACACCATATATTTT. V gene TRBV4-2 combines with J gene TRBJ1-3; D is ambiguous. Germline assignment: CDR1 LGHNA and CDR2 YNFKEQ. The V end was cut by 0 bases, the J end by 7 bases, with 13 bases between. This CDR3 is 15 amino acids long.

This clone appeared once. The chain has TRBV4-1 and TRBJ2-3; D may be TRBD1 or TRBD2 (5 bases each). CDR1 is MGHRA and CDR2 is YSYEKL in the germline V gene. The CDR3 contains 14 residues. Trimming left V 6 bases short and J 9 bases short, with 19 bases between. Here the CDR3 DNA reads TGCGCCAGCAGTCAAATAGAGGGGACGGAGACGCAGTATTTT. Protein: CASSQIEGTETQYF.

The rearrangement uses TRBV7-9 and TRBJ2-7; possibly TRBD1 for D (5 bases). The germline CDR1 and CDR2 sequences are SEHNR and FQNEAQ (reference sequence). The length of the CDR3 is 16 residues. Trimming left V 1 base short and J 6 bases short, with 19 bases between. The CDR3 DNA reads TGTGCCAGCAGCTTAGGACAGAGTGTACTCCTGGGCGAGCAGTACTTC. Amino acid sequence: CASSLGQSVLLGEQYF.

The V and J genes are TRBV2 and TRBJ1-2; the match to TRBD1 covers 7 bases. V dropped 10 bases and J dropped 5; count of bases not matched to a gene: 10. CDR1 is SNHLY, CDR2 FYNNEI, per germline. The CDR3 totals 13 residues. Here the CDR3 reads CANVRDRLYGYTF. The CDR3 nucleotides read TGTGCCAACGTTAGGGACAGATTATATGGCTACACCTTC.

The V call is TRBV4-1, the J call TRBJ1-3; D unclear. CDR3 length: 14 amino acids. In germline, CDR1 is MGHRA, CDR2 YSYEKL. V shed 0 bases and J shed 4 bases, with 7 bases lying between them. As DNA, the CDR3 is TGCGCCAGCAGCCAAGAACCGTCAGGAAACACCATATATTTT. Translating it yields CASSQEPSGNTIYF.

The chain couples TRBV6-5 to TRBJ1-1; 7 nucleotides agree with TRBD1. V shed 7 bases and J 10 bases; nucleotides not matched to a gene: 18. Germline values: CDR1 MNHEY, CDR2 SVGAGI. This CDR3 spans 15 amino acids. CDR3 protein: CASKTTGQSAGRAFF. The CDR3, as DNA: TGTGCCAGCAAGACAACGGGACAGAGCGCTGGTAGAGCTTTCTTT.

The chain links TRBV19 to TRBJ1-1, with a possible D match to TRBD1 (5 bases). The CDR3 loop spans 16 amino acids. Looked up from germline, CDR1 is LNHDA and CDR2 is SQIVND (reference sequence). Trimming took 8 bases from V and 1 from J, leaving 20 bases between them. The CDR3 DNA is TGTGCCAGTGGGGACCCAAGGGATCTTTCGAACACTGAAGCTTTCTTT. This encodes CASGDPRDLSNTEAFF.

This rearrangement joins TRBV19 to TRBJ2-1; 7 bases fit TRBD1. The CDR3 has 15 amino acids. Per the germline V gene, CDR1 is LNHDA and CDR2 is SQIVND (reference sequence). Trimming removed 3 bases from V and 6 bases from J; junction bases left unmatched: 8. CDR3 bases: TGTGCCAGTAGTATTTTGGGCGCAGGGGGCAATGAGCAGTTCTTC. This codes for CASSILGAGGNEQFF.

CDR3 in DNA: TGTGCCAGCAGCTTCGGACACGGTCTAGGGGGTGAAGCTTTCTTT. As protein: CASSFGHGLGGEAFF. The chain combines TRBV5-6 with TRBJ1-1; possible D gene TRBD1, 6 bases. The germline V gene encodes CDR1 SGHDT and CDR2 YYEEEE. The CDR3 contains 15 residues. V lost 2 bases, J lost 7 bases, and 18 bases lay in between.

As to this clone: Other DNA variants within this sample encode the same CDR3. The V and J genes are TRBV28 and TRBJ1-2; no reliable D call. The V end lost 2 bases, the J end lost 4 bases, and 5 bases lay between the germline ends. CDR1 is MDHEN, CDR2 SYDVKM, per germline. The CDR3 loop spans 12 amino acids. CDR3 DNA sequence: TGTGCCAGCAGTTTAAGTCGCTATGGCTACACCTTC. Amino acid sequence: CASSLSRYGYTF.

The rearrangement joins TRBV6-5 to TRBJ1-2; D gene unclear. Germline V CDR1 and CDR2: MNHEY, SVGAGI. This CDR3 has 16 residues. The V end lost 0 bases, the J end lost 0 bases, and 11 bases lay between the germline ends. The CDR3, as DNA: TGTGCCAGCAGTTACTCGAGTCGGCAAGCTAACTATGGCTACACCTTC. As protein: CASSYSSRQANYGYTF.

This chain's CDR3 is CASRAGILNTEAFF. Here the CDR3 DNA reads TGTGCCAGCAGGGCCGGGATCTTGAACACTGAAGCTTTCTTT. This chain joins TRBV6-5 and TRBJ1-1; no definite D call. From germline, CDR1 is MNHEY and CDR2 SVGAGI. Trimming removed 6 bases from V and 0 bases from J, with 11 bases in between. The CDR3 totals 14 residues.

The chain uses TRBV3-1 (or the pseudogene TRBV3-2) and TRBJ1-4; D ambiguous. V lost 0 bases and J 10 bases, leaving 18 bases between the germline ends. CDR3 length: 16 amino acids. The V gene's germline CDR1 is LGHDT and CDR2 YNNKEL (reference sequence). Written as DNA, the CDR3 is TGTGCCAGCAGCCAAGATAGTGGGCACCCTGGCGGAAAACTGTTTTTT. It codes for CASSQDSGHPGGKLFF.

The chain joins TRBV5-6 to TRBJ2-5, with 8 positions matching TRBD1. J gave up 5 bases and V 2 bases, and 8 bases lay outside the gene matches. CDR1 SGHDT and CDR2 YYEEEE come from the germline V gene. The length of the CDR3 is 15 residues. CDR3: CASSFNWDRSETQYF. For the CDR3, the DNA is TGTGCCAGCAGCTTTAATTGGGACAGGAGCGAGACCCAGTACTTC.